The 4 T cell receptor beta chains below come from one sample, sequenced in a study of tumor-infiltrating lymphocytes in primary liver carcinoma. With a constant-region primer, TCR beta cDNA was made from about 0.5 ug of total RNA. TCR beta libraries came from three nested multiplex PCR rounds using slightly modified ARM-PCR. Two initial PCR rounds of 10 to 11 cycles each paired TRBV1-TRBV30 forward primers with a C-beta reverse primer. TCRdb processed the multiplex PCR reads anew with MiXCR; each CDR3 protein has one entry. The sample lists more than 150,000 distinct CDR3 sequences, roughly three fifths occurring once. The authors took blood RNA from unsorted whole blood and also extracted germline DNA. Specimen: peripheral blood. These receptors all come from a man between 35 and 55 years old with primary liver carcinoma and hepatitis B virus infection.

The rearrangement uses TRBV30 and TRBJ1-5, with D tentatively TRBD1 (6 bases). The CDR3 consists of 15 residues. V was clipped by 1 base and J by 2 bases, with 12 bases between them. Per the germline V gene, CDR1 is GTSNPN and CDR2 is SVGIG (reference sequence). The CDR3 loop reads CAWSAGDGGNQPQHF. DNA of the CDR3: TGTGCCTGGAGTGCAGGGGACGGAGGCAATCAGCCCCAGCATTTT.

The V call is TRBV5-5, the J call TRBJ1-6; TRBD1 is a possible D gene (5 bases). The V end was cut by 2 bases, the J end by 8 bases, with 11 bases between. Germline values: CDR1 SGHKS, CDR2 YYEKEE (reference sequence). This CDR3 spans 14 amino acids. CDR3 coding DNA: TGTGCCAGCAGCTTCGGGGCGGCGCATTCACCCCTCCACTTT. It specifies CASSFGAAHSPLHF.

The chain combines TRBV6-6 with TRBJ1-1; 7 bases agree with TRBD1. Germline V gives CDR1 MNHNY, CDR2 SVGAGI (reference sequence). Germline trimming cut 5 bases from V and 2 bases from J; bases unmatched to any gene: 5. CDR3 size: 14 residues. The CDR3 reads CASSAGTANTEAFF. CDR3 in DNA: TGTGCCAGCAGTGCCGGGACAGCTAACACTGAAGCTTTCTTT.

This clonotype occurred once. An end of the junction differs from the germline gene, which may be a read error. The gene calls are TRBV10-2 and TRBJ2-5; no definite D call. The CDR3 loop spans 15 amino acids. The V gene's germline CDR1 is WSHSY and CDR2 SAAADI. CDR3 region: CATSESTRTGETQYF. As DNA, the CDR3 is TGCGCCACCAGTGAGTCGACCAGGACCGGGGAGACCCAGTACTTC.